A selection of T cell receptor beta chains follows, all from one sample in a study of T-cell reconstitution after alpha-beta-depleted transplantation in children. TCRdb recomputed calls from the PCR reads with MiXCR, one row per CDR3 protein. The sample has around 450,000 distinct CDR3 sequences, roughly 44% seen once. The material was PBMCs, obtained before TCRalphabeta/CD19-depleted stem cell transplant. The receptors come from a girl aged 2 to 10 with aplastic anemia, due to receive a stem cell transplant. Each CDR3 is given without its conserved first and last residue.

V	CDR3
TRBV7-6	ASSLAGIITDTQY
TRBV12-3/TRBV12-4	ASTWAGNNEQF
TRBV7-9	ASRLPGQGGGYT
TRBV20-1	SASPQGKSGYT
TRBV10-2	ASKGRGNQPQH
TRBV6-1	ASSDGTGRGQPQH
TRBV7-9	ASSPWTSGRETQY
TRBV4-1	ASSQKDPGSYGYT
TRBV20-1	SARGQGVMRDQPQH
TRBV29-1	SVVVAGDPKTQY
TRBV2	ASRSNTQGAYEQY
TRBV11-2	ASSQTGDGANVLT
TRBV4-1	ASSQELAAQRETQY
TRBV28	ASSLRLGVSEQY
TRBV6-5	ASNGEQF
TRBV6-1	ASSPGTFFTDTQY
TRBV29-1	SGAPLRTEFNYGYT
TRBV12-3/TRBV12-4	ASSFGTGGAETQY
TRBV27	ASAARGGRGSYNEQF
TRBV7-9	ASSLRGLDGEQF
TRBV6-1	ASTLTGSGTEAF
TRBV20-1	SAQGGTSRETQY
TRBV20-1	SALGGSLILNEQF
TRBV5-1	ASSLMTSSQETQY
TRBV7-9	ASSLTARTDTQY
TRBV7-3	ASSLKGGRALNEQF
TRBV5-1	ASSLDDGSNYGYT
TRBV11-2	ASSLFEGGTQY
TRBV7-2	ASRKGGGLTGELF
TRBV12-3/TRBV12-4	ASSQSGGSYNEQF
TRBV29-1	SVLTGPHEQY
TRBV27	ASSPGRTGIYEQY
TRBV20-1	SANPSYEQY
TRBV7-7	ASSAGLAGGRDNEQF
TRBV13	ASSLWGGSTEAF
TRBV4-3	ASSQDWGLANTGELF
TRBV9	ASSSNQGGRYEQY
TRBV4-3	ASSRTTFYEQY
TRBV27	ASALAPGAYNEQF
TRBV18	ASSPGQGKETQY
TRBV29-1	SVERQGAYGYT
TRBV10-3	AISEPTKATSGRFTDTQY
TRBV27	ASTPKVLREGPYEQY
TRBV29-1	SVEPPGKVNTEAF
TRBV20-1	SAKRGGNQPQH
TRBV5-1	ASAAGTPINEQF
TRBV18	ASSPPSPDTQY
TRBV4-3	ASSQGGRGETQY
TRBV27	ASSLDPGLAASTDTQY
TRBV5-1	ASSSGGPEQF
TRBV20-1	SARDLRISGNTIY
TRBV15	ATSRGLAGSYEQY
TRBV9	ASTQGGSDTDTQY